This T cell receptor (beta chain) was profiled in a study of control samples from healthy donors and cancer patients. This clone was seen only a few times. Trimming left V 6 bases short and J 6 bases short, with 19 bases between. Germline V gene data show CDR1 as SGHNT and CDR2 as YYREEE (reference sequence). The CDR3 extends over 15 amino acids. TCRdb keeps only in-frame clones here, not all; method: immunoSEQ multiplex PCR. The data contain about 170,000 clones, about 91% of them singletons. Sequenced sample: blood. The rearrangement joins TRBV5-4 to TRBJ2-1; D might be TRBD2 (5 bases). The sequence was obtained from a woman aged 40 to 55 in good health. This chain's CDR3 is CASTWGKGEINEQFF. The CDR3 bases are TGTGCCAGCACCTGGGGAAAGGGAGAAATCAATGAGCAGTTCTTC.